This TCR beta chain was sequenced for a study of graft-versus-host responses after intestinal transplantation. The V gene lost 3 bases and the J gene lost 3 bases, with 11 bases spanning the gap. The germline V gene has CDR1 SQVTM and CDR2 ANQGSEA. The CDR3 loop spans 13 amino acids. Once graft tissue had been processed, intraepithelial and lamina propria lymphocytes were released. Some clones are missing from TCRdb's copy, which holds only in-frame ones; the method was immunoSEQ multiplex PCR. Among roughly 3,200 clones listed, over 60% were seen once. The chain has TRBV29-1 and TRBJ1-1; possible D gene TRBD1, 6 bases. The TCR originated in a human patient who received an intestinal transplant, so some T cells may come from the graft donor. Sequences were derived from ileum tissue, sampled approximately 18 and 21 days after intestinal transplantation. CDR3 sequence (DNA): TGCAGCGTTGACGGGGGCGCGCACACTGAAGCTTTCTTT. Translating it yields CSVDGGAHTEAFF.